This T cell receptor (beta chain) emerged from a study of blood T cell repertoires in COVID-19. Study-level information: COVID-19 samples from acute and convalescent phases originated in the United States, Italy and Spain. PBMCs, B-cell-depleted T cells, or T cells were the source of the cDNA or gDNA that made up the material.

This CDR3 contains 15 residues. V shed 5 bases and J shed 4 bases, with 17 bases lying between them. Germline lookup yields CDR1 SGHVS and CDR2 FNYEAQ. Original handling: Reference gene primer amplification in the assay estimated nucleated cell counts. The repertoire was sequenced with immunoSEQ multiplex PCR; TCRdb's copy has only in-frame clones and lacks some. V and J calls and clone size are copied from that table; D and trimming were computed from the DNA. The sample has around 250,000 clones, approximately 90% seen once; the top ten hold 1.2%. Researchers sorted participants into cohorts using their self-reported clinical history.

Sequenced: PBMCs or T cells enriched from blood (not recorded which). This TCR was sampled from a human donor in a cohort exposed to, infected with or recovered from COVID-19 (not recorded which). The donor label of this sample is uncertain. The V and J genes are TRBV7-6 and TRBJ1-1; no firm D call. DNA for the CDR3: TGTGCCAGCAGCCCGGGAGGTGGTAGAGTCACTGAAGCTTTCTTT. It yields the protein CASSPGGGRVTEAFF.